The rows below give T cell receptor beta chains drawn from one sample of a study of blood T cell repertoires in COVID-19. Some clones are missing from TCRdb's copy, which holds only in-frame ones; the method was immunoSEQ multiplex PCR. The sample contains about 240,000 clones, about 80% of which appear only once. The source material was peripheral blood. The receptors were gathered from a woman of 80 years or more with acute or convalescent COVID-19. The CDR3 runs from the conserved cysteine through the conserved F or W. Each record gives: CDR3 length, V gene, J gene, D gene, CDR3 protein. The D gene is left open where the match is weak.

>16|TRBV2|TRBJ2-3|TRBD2
CASSKGSGGITDTQYF
>15|TRBV6-4|TRBJ1-4|NA
CASSPTGSPNEKLFF
>15|TRBV5-1|TRBJ2-7|NA
CASSSNPGQTYEQYF
>16|TRBV7-8|TRBJ2-3|TRBD2
CASSPWGGEGTDTQYF
>14|TRBV19|TRBJ1-1|NA
CASSIGAGGGEAFF
>16|TRBV3-1/TRBV3-2|TRBJ2-1|TRBD1
CASSRNGQGPYNEQFF
>17|TRBV28|TRBJ1-1|NA
CASSLFLLTGMNTEAFF
>13|TRBV6-5|TRBJ1-2|NA
CASSYGGYYGYTF
>17|TRBV9|TRBJ1-6|TRBD1
CASSVEDRGVWNSPLHF
>11|TRBV20-1|TRBJ1-3|NA
CSARRVDTIYF
>16|TRBV4-1|TRBJ1-3|NA
CASSLPTGTIGNTIYF
>16|TRBV27|TRBJ2-5|TRBD2
CASIGWTSGGLETQYF
>14|TRBV5-5|TRBJ1-4|NA
CASSFGGNNEKLFF
>13|TRBV6-5|TRBJ1-6|TRBD1
CASIGTGISPLHF
>15|TRBV28|TRBJ1-2|NA
CASSLPGRTNYGYTF
>15|TRBV5-1|TRBJ2-5|TRBD2
CASSLAASGGQTQYF
>13|TRBV7-9|TRBJ1-2|NA
CASSLQEGYGYTF
>17|TRBV3-1/TRBV3-2|TRBJ1-3|NA
CASSQDTRQGSGNTIYF
>13|TRBV5-1|TRBJ1-1|NA
CASSYTGVTEAFF
>12|TRBV12-3/TRBV12-4|TRBJ2-1|NA
CASSPNREGQFF
>17|TRBV28|TRBJ1-2|NA
CASSLGWGTQAPYGYTF
>16|TRBV19|TRBJ2-5|TRBD1
CASSIPGTGGAETQYF
>16|TRBV5-5|TRBJ1-3|NA
CASSLDGGGTGNTIYF
>17|TRBV19|TRBJ2-3|TRBD1
CASSRPRGQAVTDTQYF
>13|TRBV6-5|TRBJ2-1|NA
CASSPPRTPRQFF
>13|TRBV5-4|TRBJ1-2|NA
CASSPDRDYGYTF
>15|TRBV11-2|TRBJ1-1|TRBD1
CASSLGQGMNTEAFF
>13|TRBV6-4|TRBJ1-1|NA
CASSASRDTEAFF
>12|TRBV6-6|TRBJ1-6|NA
CASSYGGSTLHF
>14|TRBV2|TRBJ1-1|NA
CASLWRRGNTEAFF
>17|TRBV7-8|TRBJ1-6|TRBD1
CASRAGVRTGNNSPLHF
>16|TRBV2|TRBJ1-1|TRBD1
CASSEQPMRLTGGCFF
>16|TRBV7-9|TRBJ1-1|NA
CASSLGGGGARTEAFF
>16|TRBV6-6|TRBJ1-3|TRBD1
CASSYSDRGYGNTIYF
>12|TRBV9|TRBJ1-2|NA
CASSAEASGYTF
>15|TRBV9|TRBJ2-7|TRBD1
CASSATGGLSYEQYF
>11|TRBV19|TRBJ2-7|NA
CASGSYGEQYF
>12|TRBV6-6|TRBJ1-3|NA
CASSSGGNTIYF
>16|TRBV9|TRBJ1-3|TRBD1
CASSVEGQLSGNTIYF
>14|TRBV2|TRBJ1-6|NA
CASNYGGSESPLHF
>15|TRBV4-1|TRBJ1-1|TRBD1
CASSQDRGRATEAFF
>15|TRBV7-3|TRBJ2-1|TRBD1
CASSLDRGSYNEQFF
>15|TRBV7-9|TRBJ2-1|TRBD2
CASSPATSGLRAAFF
>14|TRBV19|TRBJ1-1|NA
CASSPTASSPEAFF
>15|TRBV3-1/TRBV3-2|TRBJ2-5|NA
CASASSGAWGETQYF
>14|TRBV6-6|TRBJ1-4|NA
CASSYEEANEKLFF
>15|TRBV5-1|TRBJ2-2|NA
CASSQVQGNTGELFF
>12|TRBV28|TRBJ2-7|NA
CASSSGWYEQYF
>15|TRBV19|TRBJ1-4|NA
CASSTGVATNEKLFF
>13|TRBV12-3/TRBV12-4|TRBJ1-2|NA
CASSLAAGNGYTF
>12|TRBV5-5|TRBJ1-2|NA
CASSGGNYGYTF
>13|TRBV12-3/TRBV12-4|TRBJ2-7|NA
CASSLTSGYEQYF
>15|TRBV3-1/TRBV3-2|TRBJ2-3|NA
CASSQVEGSTDTQYF
>14|TRBV28|TRBJ1-2|TRBD1
CASSSGQGTYGYTF
>15|TRBV19|TRBJ1-4|NA
CASSTDSATNEKLFF